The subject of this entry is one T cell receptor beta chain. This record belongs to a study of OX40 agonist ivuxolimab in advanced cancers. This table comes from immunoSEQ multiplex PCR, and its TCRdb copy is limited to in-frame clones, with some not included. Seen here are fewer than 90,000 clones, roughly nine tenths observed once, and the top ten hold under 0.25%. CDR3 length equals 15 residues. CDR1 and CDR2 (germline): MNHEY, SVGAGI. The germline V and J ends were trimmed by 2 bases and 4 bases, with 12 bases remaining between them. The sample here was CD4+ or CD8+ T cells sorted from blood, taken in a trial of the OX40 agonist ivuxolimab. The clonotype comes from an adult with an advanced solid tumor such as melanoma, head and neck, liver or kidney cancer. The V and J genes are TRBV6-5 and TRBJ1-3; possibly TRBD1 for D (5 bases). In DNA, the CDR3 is TGTGCCAGCAGTTACCAAGGGACGGCAGGAAACACCATATATTTT. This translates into CASSYQGTAGNTIYF.